This passage covers 8 T cell receptor beta chains from one sample sequenced in a study of blood T cell repertoires in COVID-19. Some clones are missing from TCRdb's copy, which holds only in-frame ones; the method was immunoSEQ multiplex PCR. The sample lists under 250,000 clones, 87% occurring once. The sample consisted of PBMCs or T cells enriched from blood (not recorded which). The receptor set was obtained from a man between 25 and 39 years old who had recovered from COVID-19.

The chain has TRBV27 and TRBJ2-7; possibly TRBD2 for D (6 bases). The CDR3 length is 13 residues. Trimming pared 10 bases from V and 1 base from J, leaving 14 bases between. In germline, CDR1 is MNHEY, CDR2 SMNVEV (reference sequence). The CDR3 protein is CAKPDSGSYEQYF. DNA of the CDR3: TGTGCCAAGCCAGACAGCGGGTCCTACGAGCAGTACTTC.

This rearrangement joins TRBV19 to TRBJ2-7; TRBD2 is a possible D gene (6 bases). V lost 7 bases and J 2 bases, leaving 18 bases between the germline ends. Germline CDR1 and CDR2: LNHDA and SQIVND (reference sequence). The CDR3 covers 15 residues. The DNA for the CDR3 is TGTGCCAGTACCCAGTACGGGGGAACTCCCTACGAGCAGTACTTC. It codes for CASTQYGGTPYEQYF.

The chain recombines TRBV20-1 with TRBJ2-5; 12 bases line up with TRBD2. Trimming removed 3 bases from V and 2 bases from J; junction bases left unmatched: 16. Per germline, CDR1 DFQATT and CDR2 SNEGSKA (reference sequence). The CDR3 contains 19 residues. In DNA, the CDR3 is TGCAGTGCTAGTGGGGGACAGGGGAGGACTAGCGGGATTCAAGAGACCCAGTACTTC. Translated, it gives CSASGGQGRTSGIQETQYF.

The chain links TRBV5-1 to TRBJ2-1, with a tentative D call TRBD1 (7 bases). CDR3 length: 17 amino acids. V shed 4 bases and J shed 4 bases, with 21 bases lying between them. The V gene's germline CDR1 is SGHRS and CDR2 YFSETQ. This CDR3 is CASSPSGWTGSYNEQFF. Here the CDR3 DNA reads TGCGCCAGCAGCCCCAGCGGGTGGACAGGTTCTTACAATGAGCAGTTCTTC.

This sequence joins TRBV30 and TRBJ1-1; TRBD1 matches 7 bases. Germline trimming cut 4 bases from V and 8 bases from J; bases unmatched to any gene: 13. The CDR3 spans 14 residues. The germline gives CDR1 GTSNPN, CDR2 SVGIG (reference sequence). In DNA form, the CDR3 reads TGTGCCTGGACTCGGGGACCGTTGACAGGGGAAGCTTTCTTT. It yields the protein CAWTRGPLTGEAFF. Combining the CDR3 with reference TRBV30 and TRBJ1-1 gives the whole variable domain SQTIHQWPATLVQPVGSPLSLECTVEGTSNPNLYWYRQAAGRGLQLLFYSVGIGQISSEVPQNLSASRPQDRQFILSSKKLLLSDSGFYLCAWTRGPLTGEAFFGQGTRLTVV.

This clone appeared once. The chain recombines TRBV10-3 with TRBJ1-2; D is ambiguous. The V gene's germline CDR1 is ENHRY and CDR2 SYGVKD. The ends were cut back, 6 bases at V and 3 bases at J, with 14 bases in the middle. This CDR3 has 14 amino acids. The CDR3, as DNA: TGTGCCATCAGATCTTCGGAGTCTCACTATGGCTACACCTTC. It specifies CAIRSSESHYGYTF.

The V gene is TRBV7-9, the J gene TRBJ2-3, with 10 bases that match TRBD2. The CDR3 contains 15 residues. The germline V gene has CDR1 SEHNR and CDR2 FQNEAQ (reference sequence). V shed 5 bases and J 0 bases; nucleotides not matched to a gene: 2. In DNA, the CDR3 is TGTGCCAGCAGCCGGACTAGCGGTAGCACAGATACGCAGTATTTT. Its protein is CASSRTSGSTDTQYF.

The genes are TRBV28 and TRBJ2-4; 7 nucleotides match TRBD1. The length of the CDR3 is 16 residues. CDR1 is MDHEN and CDR2 is SYDVKM in the germline V gene. The V gene end was trimmed by 10 bases and the J gene end by 0 bases; junction bases not matched to a gene: 12. CDR3 sequence (DNA): TGTGCCATTTCGGCTGGGACAGTCGTAGCCAAAAACATTCAGTACTTC. The encoded protein is CAISAGTVVAKNIQYF.